A selection of T cell receptor beta chains follows, all from one sample in a study of blood T cell repertoires in COVID-19. Using immunoSEQ multiplex PCR, the repertoire was profiled, and TCRdb retains in-frame clones only, with some absent. The table shows about 39,000 clones, with about four fifths occurring only once. Material: peripheral blood. These receptors were collected from a man in his forties or fifties with active or convalescent COVID-19. Both conserved end residues are part of each CDR3. A D gene is named only where the DNA matches it firmly. A row's size may be missing; if present it is once, few, many or a size class.

TRBJ2-1,TRBD1,TRBV7-2,NA,CASSLVPGQGKNEQFF,TGTGCCAGCAGCTTAGTACCGGGACAGGGGAAAAATGAGCAGTTCTTC
TRBJ2-2,TRBD1,TRBV7-8,NA,CASSTPQGENTGELFF,TGTGCCAGCAGCACCCCCCAGGGGGAAAACACCGGGGAGCTGTTTTTT
TRBJ2-7,NA,TRBV19,NA,CASSIVTRVGNEQYF,TGTGCCAGTAGTATAGTTACCAGGGTGGGGAACGAGCAGTACTTC
TRBJ1-2,NA,TRBV2,NA,CASRLSGEFYGYTF,TGTGCCAGCAGACTTTCGGGGGAATTTTATGGCTACACCTTC
TRBJ2-7,NA,TRBV6-6,NA,CASSYQGNSYEQYF,TGTGCCAGCAGTTATCAGGGAAATTCCTACGAGCAGTACTTC
TRBJ2-5,NA,TRBV11-2,NA,CASSLLAGQETQYF,TGTGCCAGCAGCTTATTGGCAGGTCAAGAGACCCAGTACTTC
TRBJ2-1,NA,TRBV29-1,NA,CSVEGARGTYNEQFF,TGCAGCGTTGAAGGAGCCCGAGGGACCTACAATGAGCAGTTCTTC
TRBJ1-5,NA,TRBV5-8,NA,CASSRLRGANQPQHF,TGTGCCAGCAGCCGCCTACGGGGGGCCAATCAGCCCCAGCATTTT
TRBJ1-1,TRBD1,TRBV18,NA,CASSPMDRDYGTEAFF,TGTGCCAGCTCACCAATGGACAGGGACTATGGCACTGAAGCTTTCTTT
TRBJ2-3,NA,TRBV4-2,NA,CASSQAREADTQYF,TGTGCCAGCAGCCAAGCCAGGGAAGCAGATACGCAGTATTTT
TRBJ2-7,TRBD1,TRBV7-6,NA,CASSLGVGQGASYEQYF,TGTGCCAGCAGCTTAGGAGTGGGACAGGGGGCTTCCTACGAGCAGTACTTC
TRBJ2-7,NA,TRBV19,NA,CASSMKTYYEQYF,TGTGCCAGTAGTATGAAGACATACTACGAGCAGTACTTC
TRBJ2-3,NA,TRBV11-2,NA,CASSFPPGGRPTDTQYF,TGTGCCAGCAGCTTCCCCCCCGGGGGGCGTCCGACAGATACGCAGTATTTT
TRBJ2-7,NA,TRBV9,NA,CASSVGTGPPYEQYF,TGTGCCAGCAGCGTAGGTACAGGGCCCCCGTACGAGCAGTACTTC
TRBJ1-4,NA,TRBV6-6,NA,CASSRGAATNEKLFF,TGTGCCAGCAGTCGAGGGGCTGCAACTAATGAAAAACTGTTTTTT
TRBJ1-2,NA,TRBV19,NA,CASSISGWDIETLHGYTF,TGTGCCAGTAGTATAAGTGGTTGGGACATAGAGACACTCCATGGCTACACCTTC
TRBJ2-6,NA,TRBV5-6,few,CASTLSSGANVLTF,TGTGCCAGCACCCTTAGCTCTGGGGCCAACGTCCTGACTTTC
TRBJ2-3,TRBD2,TRBV7-6,NA,CASSSSTSGGVTQYF,TGTGCCAGCAGCTCCTCGACTAGCGGGGGGGTTACGCAGTATTTT
TRBJ2-3,TRBD2,TRBV6-2/TRBV6-3,NA,CASSAGTRTTDTQYF,TGTGCCAGCAGCGCCGGGACTAGAACTACAGATACGCAGTATTTT
TRBJ1-1,NA,TRBV27,NA,CASSTQRKGEVNTEAFF,TGTGCCAGCAGCACCCAACGAAAGGGGGAAGTGAACACTGAAGCTTTCTTT
TRBJ2-7,NA,TRBV5-8,NA,CASSLAPRGNYEQYF,TGTGCCAGCAGCTTGGCCCCCAGGGGTAACTACGAGCAGTACTTC
TRBJ2-1,NA,TRBV6-5,NA,CALKGGTNNEQFF,TGTGCCCTTAAAGGGGGGACTAACAATGAGCAGTTCTTC
TRBJ2-3,TRBD2,TRBV24-1,NA,CATSDPSGGARDTQYF,TGTGCCACCAGTGATCCTAGCGGGGGGGCGCGAGATACGCAGTATTTT
TRBJ2-1,NA,TRBV16,NA,CASSQRAGERDEQFF,TGTGCCAGCAGCCAACGGGCAGGGGAAAGGGATGAGCAGTTCTTC
TRBJ2-2,TRBD2,TRBV27,once,CASSLSGGKLFF,TGTGCCAGCAGTTTATCCGGGGGGAAGCTGTTTTTT
TRBJ2-4,NA,TRBV21-1,NA,CASSKKNPTGLNIQYF,TGTGCCAGCAGCAAAAAAAACCCGACAGGGCTCAACATTCAGTACTTC
TRBJ2-3,NA,TRBV7-9,NA,CASSFTAGLFTDTQYF,TGTGCCAGCAGCTTTACGGCAGGGTTATTCACAGATACGCAGTATTTT
TRBJ2-1,TRBD1,TRBV7-8,NA,CASSLLDRAYNEQFF,TGTGCCAGCAGCTTACTCGACAGGGCATACAATGAGCAGTTCTTC
TRBJ2-6,NA,TRBV6-5,NA,CASRQTGRANVLTF,TGTGCCAGCAGGCAAACAGGGAGGGCCAACGTCCTGACTTTC
TRBJ2-1,TRBD2,TRBV6-1,NA,CASSEGTSGGRIYNEQFF,TGTGCCAGCAGTGAAGGGACTAGCGGGGGACGAATTTACAATGAGCAGTTCTTC
TRBJ1-1,NA,TRBV4-1,NA,CASSPGVNTEAFF,TGCGCCAGCAGCCCGGGGGTGAACACTGAAGCTTTCTTT
TRBJ2-7,TRBD2,TRBV4-1,NA,CASSHRLAGSYEQYF,TGCGCCAGCAGCCACCGACTAGCGGGCTCCTACGAGCAGTACTTC
TRBJ2-3,TRBD2,TRBV7-9,once,CASSLERGSSTDTQYF,TGTGCCAGCAGCTTAGAGCGGGGGTCCTCCACAGATACGCAGTATTTT
TRBJ1-5,TRBD1,TRBV18,NA,CASSLERSTGVTNQPQHF,TGTGCCAGCTCACTCGAGAGGAGCACAGGGGTCACCAATCAGCCCCAGCATTTT
TRBJ1-2,NA,TRBV25-1,NA,CASSESGDYYGYTF,TGTGCCAGCAGTGAATCGGGTGATTACTATGGCTACACCTTC
TRBJ2-2,TRBD1,TRBV5-1,once,CASSFSNKTGGLPTGELFF,TGCGCCAGCAGCTTTTCAAACAAGACAGGGGGGCTCCCAACCGGGGAGCTGTTTTTT
TRBJ1-5,NA,TRBV7-8,NA,CASSQSRGGNQPQHF,TGTGCCAGCAGCCAATCCCGGGGAGGGAATCAGCCCCAGCATTTT
TRBJ2-1,NA,TRBV18,NA,CASSPGIGGLSGNEQFF,TGTGCCAGCTCACCAGGAATCGGGGGGCTTTCGGGAAATGAGCAGTTCTTC
TRBJ1-2,NA,TRBV6-1,NA,CASSETGRVVYGYTF,TGTGCCAGCAGTGAAACCGGCAGGGTAGTCTATGGCTACACCTTC
TRBJ1-4,NA,TRBV6-5,NA,CASRLQGTTNEKLFF,TGTGCCAGCAGACTCCAGGGTACAACTAATGAAAAACTGTTTTTT
TRBJ1-2,TRBD1,TRBV18,NA,CASSQSGQGYGYTF,TGTGCCAGCTCACAATCGGGACAGGGGTATGGCTACACCTTC
TRBJ1-4,NA,TRBV21-1,NA,CASSKGRQGRNEKLFF,TGTGCCAGCAGCAAAGGCCGACAGGGGCGAAATGAAAAACTGTTTTTT